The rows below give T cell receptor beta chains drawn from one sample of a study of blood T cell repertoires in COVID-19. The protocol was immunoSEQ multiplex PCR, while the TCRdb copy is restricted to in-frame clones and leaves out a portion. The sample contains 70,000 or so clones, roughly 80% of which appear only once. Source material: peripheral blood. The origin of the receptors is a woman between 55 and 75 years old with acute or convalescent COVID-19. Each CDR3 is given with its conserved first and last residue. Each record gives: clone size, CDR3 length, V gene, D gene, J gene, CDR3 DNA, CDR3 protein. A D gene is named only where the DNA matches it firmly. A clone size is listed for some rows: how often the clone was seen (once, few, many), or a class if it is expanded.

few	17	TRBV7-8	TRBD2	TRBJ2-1	TGTGCCAGCAGCTTCCACTTGGCGACTAGCGGGGTCAATGAGCAGTTCTTC	CASSFHLATSGVNEQFF
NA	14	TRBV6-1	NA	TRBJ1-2	TGTGCCAGCAGTGAATGGCAGGGCAACTATGGCTACACCTTC	CASSEWQGNYGYTF
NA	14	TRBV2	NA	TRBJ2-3	TGTGCCAGCAGGGGGGCCCTCTTCACAGATACGCAGTATTTT	CASRGALFTDTQYF
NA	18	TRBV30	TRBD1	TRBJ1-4	TGTGCCTGGAGTGTACGAAGGACAGGGAAGGCCCCTAATGAAAAACTGTTTTTT	CAWSVRRTGKAPNEKLFF
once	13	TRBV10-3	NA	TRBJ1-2	TGTGCCATCAGTGACGCAGGGGTTCCTGGCTACACCTTC	CAISDAGVPGYTF
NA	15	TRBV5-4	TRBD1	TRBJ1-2	TGTGCCAGCAGCTTAGACACAGGGGTTAACTATGGCTACACCTTC	CASSLDTGVNYGYTF
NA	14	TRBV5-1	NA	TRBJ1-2	TGCGCCAGCAGCGCGGGGGTCTCTAACTATGGCTACACCTTC	CASSAGVSNYGYTF
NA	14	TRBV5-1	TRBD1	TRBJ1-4	TGCGCCAGCAGCTTGGGACAGGGGGCTGAAAAACTGTTTTTT	CASSLGQGAEKLFF
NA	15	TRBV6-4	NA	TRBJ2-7	TGTGCCAGCAGTTCAGGGGGGCAGTTAAACTACGAGCAGTACTTC	CASSSGGQLNYEQYF
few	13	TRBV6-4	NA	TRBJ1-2	TGTGCCAGCAGTGACACGGAGGGATCTGGCTACACCTTC	CASSDTEGSGYTF
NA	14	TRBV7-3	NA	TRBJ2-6	TGTGCCAGCAGCCATACGACAGGGGCCAACGTCCTGACTTTC	CASSHTTGANVLTF
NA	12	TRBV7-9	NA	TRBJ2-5	TGTGCCAGCAGGCAAGAATTGTCGGCCCAGTACTTC	CASRQELSAQYF
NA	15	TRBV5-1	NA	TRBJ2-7	TGCGCCAGCAGCTTGGGGCAGGAAAGGACCTACGAGCAGTACTTC	CASSLGQERTYEQYF
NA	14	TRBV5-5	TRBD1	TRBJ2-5	TGTGCCAGCAGTATCGACAGGGGAACTAAGACCCAGTACTTC	CASSIDRGTKTQYF
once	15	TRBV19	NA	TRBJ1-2	TGTGCCAGTAGTAGGGGAGACAGGCCCCGCTATGGCTACACCTTC	CASSRGDRPRYGYTF
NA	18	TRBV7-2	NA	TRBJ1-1	TGTGCCAGCAGCTTAGAACCAGGCAGGGCGGGACCGAACACTGAAGCTTTCTTT	CASSLEPGRAGPNTEAFF